This paragraph covers one TCR beta chain sequence. The sample is drawn from a study of blood T cell repertoires in COVID-19. As for the study in general: Samples came from the United States, Italy and Spain, spanning acute and convalescent COVID-19. Sample material is recorded as cDNA or gDNA derived from T cells, B-cell-depleted T cells, or PBMCs.

Germline V gene sequence: CDR1 LNHNV, CDR2 YYDKDF (reference sequence). The CDR3 sequence is 14 residues long. The junction had 3 bases not matched to a gene; V was cut back by 1 base and J by 6 bases. Original methodology: Amplification from reference gene primers served as the basis for estimated nucleated cell counts. Here immunoSEQ multiplex PCR was the method, and the copy in TCRdb shows in-frame clones only, minus some. V, J and clone size were drawn from that table, and D and trimming were deduced from the DNA. This table has 65,000 to 90,000 clones, 70% to 85% appearing once. The sample was peripheral blood. This chain uses TRBV15 with TRBJ2-1, with 7 bases lining up with TRBD2. The TCR originated in a woman in her sixties with acute or convalescent COVID-19. This chain's CDR3 is CATSRGTRPNEQFF. In DNA, the CDR3 is TGTGCCACCAGCAGAGGGACTAGGCCCAATGAGCAGTTCTTC.